The 19 T cell receptor beta chains given below trace back to one sample, sequenced in a study of human T cells and chemical hapten exposure. The time point: patch test 3, about 24 weeks after DPC sensitization. Treatment denoted: therapeutic diphenylcyclopropenone sensitization with weekly scalp DPC. TCRdb reprocessed the RACE reads with MiXCR, giving one entry per CDR3 protein. The sample holds some 170,000 distinct CDR3 sequences, about a quarter seen once. The material sequenced was whole blood, taken in connection with sensitization to the hapten diphenylcyclopropenone (DPC). The receptors were gathered from a woman under 30 with alopecia areata. Some clones in this sample may be carry-over from other donors' samples.

This clonotype was found a few times. V and J are TRBV29-1 and TRBJ2-3; 9 nucleotides line up with TRBD2. There are 13 residues in the CDR3. CDR1 and CDR2 from the germline V gene are SQVTM and ANQGSEA. V dropped 7 bases and J dropped 2; count of bases not matched to a gene: 4. The CDR3 nucleotides read TGCAGCGCCTCTAGCGGGGTCACAGATACGCAGTATTTT. Amino acids: CSASSGVTDTQYF.

CDR3 in DNA: TGCAGTGCAGCTTCGACGGGACTCGCCACAGATACGCAGTATTTT. Its translation: CSAASTGLATDTQYF. The rearrangement joins TRBV20-1 to TRBJ2-3, with a weak D call TRBD2 (6 bases). From germline, CDR1 is DFQATT and CDR2 SNEGSKA (reference sequence). The CDR3 covers 15 residues. V lost 6 bases, J lost 2 bases, and 18 bases lay in between.

This chain connects TRBV2 to TRBJ1-1, with a tentative D call TRBD1 (6 bases). The CDR3 is made up of 13 amino acids. Trimming left V 6 bases short and J 4 bases short, with 12 bases between. Germline V gives CDR1 SNHLY, CDR2 FYNNEI. The CDR3 nucleotides are TGTGCCAGCAGGACGGACAGAGCCACTGAAGCTTTCTTT. Amino acid sequence: CASRTDRATEAFF.

CDR3 sequence reads: CAWSASYEQYF. The CDR3 DNA reads TGTGCCTGGAGTGCCTCCTACGAGCAGTACTTC. The chain carries TRBV30 and TRBJ2-7; unclear D gene. The CDR3 has 11 amino acids. Trimming left V 1 base short and J 0 bases short, with 1 base between. CDR1 is GTSNPN, CDR2 SVGIG, per germline (reference sequence).

This clonotype was counted at least ten times. The rearrangement joins TRBV20-1 to TRBJ2-1; D is unclear. V was shortened by 1 base and J by 12 bases, with 10 bases between the two germline ends. The CDR3 has 11 residues. From germline, CDR1 is DFQATT and CDR2 SNEGSKA (reference sequence). The CDR3 protein is CSARAGTSQFF. CDR3 bases: TGCAGTGCTAGAGCGGGCACTTCGCAGTTCTTC.

V is TRBV28 and J is TRBJ1-1; possibly TRBD1 for D (6 bases). V was pared by 4 bases and J by 3 bases, with 12 bases between. The CDR3 loop spans 14 amino acids. Germline values: CDR1 MDHEN, CDR2 SYDVKM. The CDR3: CASSWGRGYTEAFF. The DNA of the CDR3 is TGTGCCAGCAGTTGGGGCAGGGGTTACACTGAAGCTTTCTTT.

The sample holds many counts of this clonotype. The rearrangement links TRBV20-1 to TRBJ1-2, with D possibly TRBD1 on 6 matching bases. Germline CDR1 reads DFQATT; CDR2 reads SNEGSKA (reference sequence). CDR3 size: 13 residues. V lost 4 bases to trimming and J lost 3 bases, with 12 bases between them. CDR3 sequence: CSAKTGFDYGYTF. CDR3 in DNA: TGCAGTGCTAAGACAGGTTTCGACTATGGCTACACCTTC.

This clonotype was counted between two and nine times. The chain links TRBV21-1 to TRBJ2-5. TRBV21-1 is recorded as a pseudogene. CDR3 length: 16 amino acids. The CDR3 sequence is CASSKARSENQETQYF. DNA of the CDR3: TGTGCCAGCAGCAAAGCTCGGTCAGAGAACCAAGAGACCCAGTACTTC.

The gene calls are TRBV29-1 and TRBJ2-6; tentative D call: TRBD1 (6 bases). Between the trimmed V and J ends, which lost 6 bases and 1 base, there was a span of 16 bases. The length of the CDR3 is 16 residues. Germline-derived CDR1 and CDR2 are SQVTM and ANQGSEA. CDR3 amino acids: CSVTTGRQSGANVLTF. CDR3 nucleotide sequence: TGCAGCGTGACAACAGGGAGACAATCTGGGGCCAACGTCCTGACTTTC.

There are a few counts of this clonotype. This chain joins TRBV9 and TRBJ2-7; no firm D call. The germline gives CDR1 SGDLS, CDR2 YYNGEE. The CDR3 covers 12 residues. V was shortened by 4 bases and J by 7 bases, with 12 bases between the two germline ends. The CDR3 region is CASSSSVGEQYF. For the CDR3, the DNA is TGTGCCAGCAGCTCGAGTGTGGGAGAGCAGTACTTC.

This clonotype was observed a handful of times. The chain uses TRBV4-1 and TRBJ1-4; D uncertain. In germline, CDR1 is MGHRA, CDR2 YSYEKL. This CDR3 comprises 16 residues. V was shortened by 2 bases and J by 7 bases, with 17 bases between the two germline ends. CDR3 region: CASSQFFRRRSEKLFF. The DNA of the CDR3 is TGCGCCAGCAGCCAATTCTTTCGACGCAGGAGTGAAAAACTGTTTTTT.

This clonotype appeared many times. The chain uses TRBV7-7 and TRBJ2-5, with no clear D. V shed 1 base and J shed 0 bases, with 9 bases lying between them. The length of the CDR3 is 15 residues. The V gene's germline CDR1 is SSHAT and CDR2 FNYEAQ (reference sequence). The CDR3 reads CASSLGLTNQETQYF. The CDR3 region has the DNA TGTGCCAGCAGCTTAGGTCTGACCAACCAAGAGACCCAGTACTTC. Together with reference TRBV7-7 and TRBJ2-5, the CDR3 gives the full variable domain: GAGVSQSPRYKVTKRGQDVTLRCDPISSHATLYWYQQALGQGPEFLTYFNYEAQPDKSGLPSDRFSAERPEGSISTLTIQRTEQRDSAMYRCASSLGLTNQETQYFGPGTRLLVL.

The chain links TRBV29-1 to TRBJ2-2; perhaps TRBD2 as D (6 bases). The CDR3 sequence is 14 residues long. V lost 4 bases, J lost 8 bases, and 17 bases lay in between. Germline CDR1 and CDR2: SQVTM and ANQGSEA. The CDR3 DNA is TGCAGCGTTGGGAGCGGGTTCCCAGGGGGGGAGCTGTTTTTT. Residues: CSVGSGFPGGELFF.

The chain employs TRBV29-1 and TRBJ1-4, with a tentative D call TRBD1 (6 bases). Trimming took 4 bases from V and 5 from J, leaving 14 bases between them. The CDR3 loop spans 14 amino acids. Germline CDR1 and CDR2: SQVTM and ANQGSEA. CDR3 nucleotide sequence: TGCAGCGTTGCCCCACAGGGTCTAAATGAAAAACTGTTTTTT. It is translated as CSVAPQGLNEKLFF.

V gene TRBV7-3 combines with J gene TRBJ2-5; D gene unclear. Germline CDR1 and CDR2: SGHTA and FQGTGA. The CDR3 is 14 amino acids. V was clipped by 2 bases and J by 7 bases, with 14 bases between them. As DNA, the CDR3 is TGTGCCAGCAGCTTATACCCCTCTCCAGGGACCCAGTACTTC. This encodes CASSLYPSPGTQYF.

The chain employs TRBV6-2 or TRBV6-3 and TRBJ2-5; weak D call: TRBD1 (7 bases). The CDR3 totals 13 residues. The germline V gene has CDR1 MNHEY and CDR2 SVGEGT. Deletions cut 7 bases from V and 2 bases from J, with 11 bases between. The DNA for the CDR3 is TGTGCCAGCAAGACAGGGAGGCAAGAGACCCAGTACTTC. It is translated as CASKTGRQETQYF.

The chain uses TRBV6-6 and TRBJ2-6; 10 bases match TRBD1. With V trimmed by 6 bases and J by 2 bases, 10 bases remained unmatched. Germline-derived CDR1 and CDR2 are MNHNY and SVGAGI (reference sequence). This CDR3 is 18 amino acids long. In DNA form, the CDR3 reads TGTGCCAGCAGCAGGACAGGGGGATCGGGAGCTGGGGCCAACGTCCTGACTTTC. It translates to CASSRTGGSGAGANVLTF.

This clonotype was observed a handful of times. CDR3 bases: TGTGCCAGCAGCGGGCGGGGGTCTAGCACAGATACGCAGTATTTT. Its protein is CASSGRGSSTDTQYF. J is TRBJ2-3 and V is TRBV7-2, with 7 nucleotides matching TRBD2. The germline gives CDR1 SGHTA, CDR2 FQGNSA. The CDR3 length is 15 residues. J gave up 0 bases and V 5 bases, and 5 bases lay outside the gene matches. The entire variable domain, with the rest obtained from reference TRBV7-2 and TRBJ2-3, is as follows: GAGVSQSPSNKVTEKGKDVELRCDPISGHTALYWYRQSLGQGLEFLIYFQGNSAPDKSGLPSDRFSAERTGGSVSTLTIQRTQQEDSAVYLCASSGRGSSTDTQYFGPGTRLTVL.

This clonotype was detected many times. The chain couples TRBV20-1 to TRBJ1-5, with D perhaps matching TRBD1 (5 bases). From germline, CDR1 is DFQATT and CDR2 SNEGSKA (reference sequence). The length of the CDR3 is 18 residues. Trimming pared 2 bases from V and 3 bases from J, leaving 23 bases between. The CDR3 sequence: CSARSYRWAGPNNQPQHF. CDR3 sequence (DNA): TGCAGTGCTAGATCTTATAGGTGGGCAGGGCCTAACAATCAGCCCCAGCATTTT.